This TCR beta chain was identified during a study of CD8 T cells in ankylosing spondylitis. Study results and limitations: Ankylosing spondylitis blood seemed to carry a telltale TCR beta motif made of under ten highly homologous variants. A number of the motif variants had already been described in reactive arthritis synovial fluid and blood.

The V gene's germline CDR1 is DFQATT and CDR2 SNEGSKA (reference sequence). The CDR3 length is 15 residues. The junction had 11 bases not matched to a gene; V was cut back by 6 bases and J by 10 bases. TCR beta libraries were made by quantitative 5'-RACE with molecular barcodes. TCRdb itself ran the 5' RACE reads through MiXCR, one entry per CDR3 protein. This sample has some 800,000 distinct CDR3 sequences, with about 10% found just once. About this clonotype itself: The antigen remains undetermined.

The chain is built from TRBV20-1 and TRBJ2-1; 14 nucleotides match TRBD2. The sequencing input was blood, either unsorted or a sorted T cell fraction (not recorded which). The sequence derives from a male donor with ankylosing spondylitis. In DNA form, the CDR3 reads TGCAGTGCCCGTCCTCCGACTAGCGGGAGGGGCGAGCAGTTCTTC. This translates into CSARPPTSGRGEQFF.